This T cell receptor (beta chain) was retrieved from a study of CD8 T cells in Susac syndrome. Regarding the study as a whole: An acknowledgment was made by the study that its TCR sequencing and HLA analysis involved relatively few individuals.

A remark on this clonotype: Antigen: not known.

This CDR3 is 16 amino acids long. Germline assignment: CDR1 LGHNT and CDR2 FRNRAP. Trimming pared 0 bases from V and 2 bases from J, leaving 14 bases between. When the RNA was reverse transcribed, random hexamers were used with an input of roughly 0.5 to 1 ug. With immunoSEQ multiplex PCR, TCR beta CDR3 was amplified across 54 Vbeta and 13 Jbeta. TCRdb fed the immunoSEQ multiplex PCR reads into MiXCR, producing one record per CDR3 protein. Here the sample spans over 350,000 distinct CDR3 sequences, 75% to 90% being singletons. TCR beta sequencing covered blood CD8+ and CD4+ T cells. It was negative isolation that provided the CD8+ and CD4+ T cells, whereas TEMRA cells were enriched by FACS.

Sequenced: CD8+ T cells from PBMCs. The receptor's source is a human donor with multiple sclerosis. J is TRBJ2-7 and V is TRBV12-5; tentatively, D is TRBD1 (6 bases). The CDR3 DNA reads as TGTGCTAGTGGTTTGGTACCCCCGACAGGTCCCTACGAGCAGTACTTC. Amino acids: CASGLVPPTGPYEQYF.